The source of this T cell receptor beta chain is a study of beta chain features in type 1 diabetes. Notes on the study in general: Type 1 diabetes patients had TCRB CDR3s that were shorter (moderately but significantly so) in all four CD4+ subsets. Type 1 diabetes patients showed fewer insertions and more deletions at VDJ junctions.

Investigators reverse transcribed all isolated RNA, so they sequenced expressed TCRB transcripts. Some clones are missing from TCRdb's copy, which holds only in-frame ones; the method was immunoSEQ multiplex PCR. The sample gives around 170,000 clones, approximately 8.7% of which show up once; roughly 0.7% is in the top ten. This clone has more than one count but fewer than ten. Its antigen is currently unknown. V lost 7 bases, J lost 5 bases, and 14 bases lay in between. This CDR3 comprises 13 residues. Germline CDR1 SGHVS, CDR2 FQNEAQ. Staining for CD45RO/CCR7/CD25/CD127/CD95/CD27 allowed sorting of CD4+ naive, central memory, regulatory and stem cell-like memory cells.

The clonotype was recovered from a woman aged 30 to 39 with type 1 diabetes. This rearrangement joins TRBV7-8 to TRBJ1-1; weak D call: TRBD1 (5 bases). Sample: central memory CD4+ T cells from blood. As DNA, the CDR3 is TGTGCCAGCACCATGGGGGGACGTACTGAAGCTTTCTTT. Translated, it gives CASTMGGRTEAFF.